This TCR beta chain was found in a study of Graves' ophthalmopathy and Graves' hyperthyroidism (dated by TCRdb to the late 2010s). About the full investigation: Peripheral blood was collected at initial diagnosis, before any treatment. The study used signatures of the TCR beta repertoire to tell Graves' ophthalmopathy apart from Graves' hyperthyroidism and to predict which patients would progress to ophthalmopathy. In total, approximately 130 blood samples were TCR-sequenced: some 40 ophthalmopathy, approximately 75 hyperthyroidism and some 17 hyperthyroidism-to-ophthalmopathy patients. To explore V-J signatures that separate ophthalmopathy from hyperthyroidism, a discovery set of fewer than 110 patients was enrolled, consisting of 40 to 45 with ophthalmopathy and around 57 with stable hyperthyroidism. An independent validation cohort was composed of around 19 hyperthyroidism patients and about 17 patients who later progressed from hyperthyroidism to ophthalmopathy. In roughly six hyperthyroidism patients, T-cell repertoires of thyroid tissue and blood were compared. Following sample collection, hyperthyroidism patients were given methimazole at a starting dose of 30 mg daily, and ophthalmopathy patients were given high-dose intravenous methylprednisolone. For training and testing, the 110 or so patients in the discovery cohort were randomly divided in a 7:3 ratio.

Hyperthyroidism was defined as stable when no progression to ophthalmopathy occurred within 18 months of follow-up. Patients with hyperthyroidism were aged 18 to 65 years, had been newly diagnosed, and had a disease duration of less than 2 months. Anyone with other autoimmune diseases, uncontrolled infections, pregnancy or lactation was excluded from the study. Diagnosis was based on clinical symptoms, serum thyroxine, TRAb, thyroid ultrasound and orbital computed tomography. PBMCs were isolated from around 10 ml of fresh peripheral blood by Ficoll-Paque density gradient centrifugation. Total RNA was extracted using Trizol reagent, and RNA quality was checked on an Agilent 2100 Bioanalyzer. Based on the germline V gene, the CDR1 and CDR2 sequences are SQVTM and ANQGSEA. The CDR3 contains 12 residues, cysteine and phenylalanine counted. Of the read, only the CDR3 DNA is kept; its 36 bases are in frame from base 1. V was cut back by 6 bases and J by 0 bases, leaving a gap of 8 bases between them.

This clonotype has just one count. Its recognized antigen is unknown. Base qualities are missing; no much larger clone stands one base away. One read gives only weak evidence. Points the paper makes about the study in general: In validation, the model predicted ophthalmopathy progression with roughly 68% sensitivity and less than 80% specificity; 12 predicted patients were CT-confirmed with GO in a median of about 6.1 months. Ophthalmopathy was separated from stable hyperthyroidism by the 13-signature model with more than 85% sensitivity and around 81% specificity in cross-validation and with 80%/75% in the test set. Most expanded thyroid clonotypes with a frequency above 0.001 also appeared in blood, which suggests that blood repertoires may reflect the immune response in the thyroid. Sample size was not statistically predetermined, and group allocation was not concealed from the investigators.

For repertoire sequencing, the TCR beta CDR3 regions were amplified from RNA transcripts. A first-round RT-PCR used HTBI primers with the Qiagen OneStep RT-PCR kit, followed by a second-round multiplex PCR, size selection and purification. Sequencing of the libraries was carried out on an Illumina HiSeq2000 in paired-end mode with 100 bp reads. In the original analysis: Reads were processed with SOAPnuke, discarding reads with adapters, uncalled bases, mean Phred below 15, or no exact constant-primer or identifier match. COPE v1.2.5 was used to merge high-quality paired reads. Each unique nucleotide sequence was treated as a clonotype, and MiTCR v1.1 was used to align the clonotypes to the IMGT TRB V, D and J references. The analysis was limited to V-J combinations with a frequency above 0.0001, which together covered 98% to 99.2% of repertoires. For each V-J combination, a TCR clonal expansion and chaos score was defined as the ratio of F50 clonal expansion to chaos observed in the TCRdist matrix. Welch's t-statistics and random forest were used to reduce the features to 10 to 15 V-J combinations, which were then used as input to a naive Bayes classifier. The similarity between thyroid and blood repertoires was quantified using the Morisita-Horn index. The raw public data were reprocessed by TCRdb itself: fastp quality trimming at Q25, MiXCR clonotype calling, in-frame beta chains only. A single entry per CDR3 protein holds the most common genes and DNA from its merged rows. These V and J calls originate from TCRdb's pipeline instead of the authors' own analysis. Across this sample there are over 500,000 distinct CDR3 sequences, with 22% seen only once. More than 5.5% of the sample rests with the top ten.

Sequenced input: peripheral blood. The rearranged chain carries TRBV29-1 and TRBJ1-2; the D gene identity is not certain. This TCR came from a woman between 18 and 29 years old with stable Graves' hyperthyroidism. Some clones in this sample may be carry-over from other donors' samples. Donor details come from another sample of the same person, matched by shared clones. Here the CDR3 is given as CSVLHTNYGYTF. The sequence in DNA is TGCAGCGTGTTACACACTAACTATGGCTACACCTTC.